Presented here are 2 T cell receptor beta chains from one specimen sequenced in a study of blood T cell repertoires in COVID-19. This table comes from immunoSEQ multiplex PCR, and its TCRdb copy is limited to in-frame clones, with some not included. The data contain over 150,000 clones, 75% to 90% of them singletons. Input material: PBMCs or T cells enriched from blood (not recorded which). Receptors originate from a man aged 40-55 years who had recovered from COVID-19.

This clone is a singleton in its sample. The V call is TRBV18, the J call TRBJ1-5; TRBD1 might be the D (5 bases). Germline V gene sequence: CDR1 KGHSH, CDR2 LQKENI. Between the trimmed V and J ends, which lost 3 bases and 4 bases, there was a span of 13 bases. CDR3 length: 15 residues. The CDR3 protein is CASSPGVGGNQPQHF. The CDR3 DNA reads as TGTGCCAGCTCACCGGGAGTGGGGGGGAATCAGCCCCAGCATTTT. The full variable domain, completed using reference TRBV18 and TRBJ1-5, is NAGVMQNPRHLVRRRGQEARLRCSPMKGHSHVYWYRQLPEEGLKFMVYLQKENIIDESGMPKERFSAEFPKEGPSILRIQQVVRGDSAAYFCASSPGVGGNQPQHFGDGTRLSIL.

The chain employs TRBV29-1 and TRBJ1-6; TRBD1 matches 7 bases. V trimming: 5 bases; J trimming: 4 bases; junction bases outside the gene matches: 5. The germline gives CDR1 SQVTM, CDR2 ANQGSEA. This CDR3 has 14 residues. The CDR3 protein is CSVRAGGYNSPLHF. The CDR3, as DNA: TGCAGCGTTCGGGCAGGGGGATATAATTCACCCCTCCACTTT. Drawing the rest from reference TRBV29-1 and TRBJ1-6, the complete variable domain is SAVISQKPSRDICQRGTSLTIQCQVDSQVTMMFWYRQQPGQSLTLIATANQGSEATYESGFVIDKFPISRPNLTFSTLTVSNMSPEDSSIYLCSVRAGGYNSPLHFGNGTRLTVT.